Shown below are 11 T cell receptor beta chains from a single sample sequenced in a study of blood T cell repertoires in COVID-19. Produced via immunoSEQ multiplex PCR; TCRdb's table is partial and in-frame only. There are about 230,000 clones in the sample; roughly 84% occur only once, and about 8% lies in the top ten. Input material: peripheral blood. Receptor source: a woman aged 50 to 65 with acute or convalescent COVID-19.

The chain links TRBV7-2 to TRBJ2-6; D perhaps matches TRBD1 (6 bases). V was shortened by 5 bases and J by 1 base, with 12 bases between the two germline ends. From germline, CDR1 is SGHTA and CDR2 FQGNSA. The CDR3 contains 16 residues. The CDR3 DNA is TGTGCCAGCAGCATAAGGACAGCATCTGGGGCCAACGTCCTGACTTTC. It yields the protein CASSIRTASGANVLTF. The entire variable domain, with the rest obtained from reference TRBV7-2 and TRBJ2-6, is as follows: GAGVSQSPSNKVTEKGKDVELRCDPISGHTALYWYRQSLGQGLEFLIYFQGNSAPDKSGLPSDRFSAERTGGSVSTLTIQRTQQEDSAVYLCASSIRTASGANVLTFGAGSRLTVL.

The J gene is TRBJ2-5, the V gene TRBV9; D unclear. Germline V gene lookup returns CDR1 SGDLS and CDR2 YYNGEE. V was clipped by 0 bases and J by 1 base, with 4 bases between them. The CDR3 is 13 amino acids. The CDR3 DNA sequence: TGTGCCAGCAGCGTAGAGCCCCAAGAGACCCAGTACTTC. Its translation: CASSVEPQETQYF.

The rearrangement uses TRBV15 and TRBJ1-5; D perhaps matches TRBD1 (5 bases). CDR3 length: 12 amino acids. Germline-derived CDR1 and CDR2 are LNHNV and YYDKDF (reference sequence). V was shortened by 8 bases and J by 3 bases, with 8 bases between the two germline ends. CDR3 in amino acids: CATAQDNQPQHF. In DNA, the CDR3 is TGTGCCACCGCACAGGACAATCAGCCCCAGCATTTT.

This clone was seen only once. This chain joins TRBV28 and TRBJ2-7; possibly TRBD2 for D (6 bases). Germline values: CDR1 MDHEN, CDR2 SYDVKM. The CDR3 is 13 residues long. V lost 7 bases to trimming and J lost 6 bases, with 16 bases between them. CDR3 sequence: CASKAPLASEQYF. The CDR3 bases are TGTGCCAGCAAGGCTCCACTAGCTAGCGAGCAGTACTTC. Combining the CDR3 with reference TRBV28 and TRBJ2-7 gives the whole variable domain DVKVTQSSRYLVKRTGEKVFLECVQDMDHENMFWYRQDPGLGLRLIYFSYDVKMKEKGDIPEGYSVSREKKERFSLILESASTNQTSMYLCASKAPLASEQYFGPGTRLTVT.

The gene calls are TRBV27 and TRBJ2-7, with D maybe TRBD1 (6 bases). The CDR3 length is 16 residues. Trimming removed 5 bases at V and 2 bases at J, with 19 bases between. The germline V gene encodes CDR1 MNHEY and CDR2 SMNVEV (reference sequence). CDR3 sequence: CASSPGDRSSPYEQYF. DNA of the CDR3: TGTGCCAGCAGTCCGGGCGACAGGTCCTCCCCCTACGAGCAGTACTTC.

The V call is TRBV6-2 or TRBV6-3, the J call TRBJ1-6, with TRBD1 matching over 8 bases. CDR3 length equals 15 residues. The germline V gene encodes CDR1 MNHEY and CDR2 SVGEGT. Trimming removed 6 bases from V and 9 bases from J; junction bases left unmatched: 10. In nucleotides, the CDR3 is TGTGCCAGCAGCCCAGGGGTGACAGGGGTTTCACCCCTCCACTTT. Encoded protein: CASSPGVTGVSPLHF.

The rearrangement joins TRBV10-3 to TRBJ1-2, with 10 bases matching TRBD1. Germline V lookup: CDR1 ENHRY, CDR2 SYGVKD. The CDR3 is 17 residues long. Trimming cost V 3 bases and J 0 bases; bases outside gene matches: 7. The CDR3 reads CAISERTGGQTNYGYTF. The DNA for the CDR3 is TGTGCCATCAGTGAAAGGACAGGGGGACAGACTAACTATGGCTACACCTTC.

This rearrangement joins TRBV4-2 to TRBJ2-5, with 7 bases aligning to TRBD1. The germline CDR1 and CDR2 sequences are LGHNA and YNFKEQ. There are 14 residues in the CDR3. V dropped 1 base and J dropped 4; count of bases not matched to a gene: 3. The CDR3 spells CASSQARQGETQYF. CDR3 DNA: TGTGCCAGCAGCCAAGCCAGACAGGGAGAGACCCAGTACTTC.

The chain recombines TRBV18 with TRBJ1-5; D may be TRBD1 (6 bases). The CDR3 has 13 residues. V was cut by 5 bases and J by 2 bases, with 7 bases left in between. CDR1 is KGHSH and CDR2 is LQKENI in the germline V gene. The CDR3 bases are TGTGCCAGCTCAAGACAGGGCAATCAGCCCCAGCATTTT. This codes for CASSRQGNQPQHF. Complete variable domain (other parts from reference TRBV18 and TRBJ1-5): NAGVMQNPRHLVRRRGQEARLRCSPMKGHSHVYWYRQLPEEGLKFMVYLQKENIIDESGMPKERFSAEFPKEGPSILRIQQVVRGDSAAYFCASSRQGNQPQHFGDGTRLSIL.

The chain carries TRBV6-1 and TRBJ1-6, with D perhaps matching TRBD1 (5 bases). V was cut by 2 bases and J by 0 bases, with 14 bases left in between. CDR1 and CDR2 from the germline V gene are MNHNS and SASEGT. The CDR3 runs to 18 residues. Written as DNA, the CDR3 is TGTGCCAGCAGTGAACCCCCAGGGTTGAGCTCCTATAATTCACCCCTCCACTTT. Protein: CASSEPPGLSSYNSPLHF.

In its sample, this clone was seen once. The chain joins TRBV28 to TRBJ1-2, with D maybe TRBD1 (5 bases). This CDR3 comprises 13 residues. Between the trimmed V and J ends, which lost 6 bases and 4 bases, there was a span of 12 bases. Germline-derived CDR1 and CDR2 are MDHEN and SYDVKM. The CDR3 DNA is TGTGCCAGCAGACTTCCGGGACTCTATGGCTACACCTTC. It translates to CASRLPGLYGYTF.